Shown below are 7 T cell receptor beta chains from a single sample sequenced in a study of immune evolution from preneoplasia to lung adenocarcinoma. TCRdb keeps only in-frame clones here, not all; method: immunoSEQ multiplex PCR. Of 4,500 to 7,000 clones listed, 70% to 85% are singletons. Sequencing used FFPE adjacent normal lung tissue. Receptors were obtained from a person between 70 and 80 years old with lung adenocarcinoma.

This clone was recorded a few times. J is TRBJ2-2 and V is TRBV7-6; 9 bases match TRBD2. CDR1 is SGHVS and CDR2 is FNYEAQ in the germline V gene. The CDR3 length is 17 residues. Trimming cost V 2 bases and J 0 bases; bases outside gene matches: 4. CDR3 in DNA: TGTGCCAGCAGCTTAACGGGCGGGGGGGCGAACACCGGGGAGCTGTTTTTT. Translated: CASSLTGGGANTGELFF.

The J gene is TRBJ1-2, the V gene TRBV7-9; TRBD1 matches at 7 bases. CDR1 is SEHNR, CDR2 FQNEAQ, per germline (reference sequence). The CDR3 has 14 residues. V lost 8 bases to trimming and J lost 3 bases; unmatched junction nucleotides: 9. The CDR3, as DNA: TGTGCCAGCGCCGAGGGGGCGGGCTACTATGGCTACACCTTC. Protein: CASAEGAGYYGYTF.

V gene TRBV2 combines with J gene TRBJ2-1; 8 bases match TRBD2. V shed 6 bases, J shed 5 bases, and the junction held 12 bases outside the gene matches. Germline assignment: CDR1 SNHLY and CDR2 FYNNEI. CDR3 length: 16 amino acids. The CDR3, as DNA: TGTGCCAGCAGGGGGATGACTAGCGTCCCCCACAATGAGCAGTTCTTC. The encoded protein is CASRGMTSVPHNEQFF.

The chain recombines TRBV19 with TRBJ2-5; 11 positions agree with TRBD2. Trimming took 8 bases from V and 3 from J; bases not matched to a gene: 2. The CDR3 sequence is 13 residues long. The germline gives CDR1 LNHDA, CDR2 SQIVND (reference sequence). CDR3 amino acids: CASRLAGKETQYF. Written as DNA, the CDR3 is TGTGCCAGTCGACTAGCGGGGAAAGAGACCCAGTACTTC.

V usage is TRBV4-3 and J usage is TRBJ2-2; D possibly corresponds to TRBD2 (7 bases). The CDR3 covers 17 residues. V shed 4 bases and J shed 4 bases, with 19 bases lying between them. The germline V gene has CDR1 LGHNA and CDR2 YSLEER. The CDR3 sequence is CASSPLGGAWTTGELFF. In nucleotides, the CDR3 is TGCGCCAGCAGCCCTCTGGGGGGGGCTTGGACCACCGGGGAGCTGTTTTTT.

The chain couples TRBV20-1 to TRBJ1-2; D uncertain. Looked up from germline, CDR1 is DFQATT and CDR2 is SNEGSKA (reference sequence). V lost 5 bases and J 2 bases, leaving 6 bases between the germline ends. This CDR3 is built from 11 residues. This CDR3 is CSASSNYGYTF. As DNA, the CDR3 is TGCAGTGCTTCAAGCAACTATGGCTACACCTTC.

This clone showed up just once. This sequence joins TRBV5-1 and TRBJ2-7; a weak D match, TRBD2 (6 bases). This CDR3 contains 14 residues. V was trimmed by 4 bases and J by 5 bases, leaving 16 bases between them. Germline V gene data show CDR1 as SGHRS and CDR2 as YFSETQ. CDR3: CASSQRAGNDEQYF. CDR3 sequence (DNA): TGCGCCAGCAGCCAAAGGGCGGGGAACGACGAGCAGTACTTC.